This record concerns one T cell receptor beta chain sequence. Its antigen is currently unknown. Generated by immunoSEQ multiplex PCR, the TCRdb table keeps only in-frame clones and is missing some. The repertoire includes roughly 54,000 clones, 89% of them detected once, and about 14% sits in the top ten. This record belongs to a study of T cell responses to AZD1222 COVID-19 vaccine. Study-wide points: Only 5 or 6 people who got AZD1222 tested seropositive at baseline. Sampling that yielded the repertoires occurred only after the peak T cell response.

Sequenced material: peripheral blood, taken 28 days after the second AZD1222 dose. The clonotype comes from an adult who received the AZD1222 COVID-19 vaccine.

Here the CDR3 reads CASSLKGGHQPQHF. The CDR3 nucleotides are TGCGCCAGCAGCTTGAAGGGGGGCCATCAGCCCCAGCATTTT. This chain links TRBV5-1 with TRBJ1-5, with D perhaps matching TRBD1 (6 bases). The CDR3 runs to 14 residues. The germline gives CDR1 SGHRS, CDR2 YFSETQ. Trimming took 1 base from V and 5 from J, leaving 10 bases between them.